The 15 T cell receptor beta chains below all came from one sample that was sequenced in a study of T cells in Graves' hyperthyroidism and ophthalmopathy. RNA transcripts were the template for amplifying TCR beta CDR3 regions. The TCR CDR3 first-round RT-PCR relied on the HTBI primer set. TCRdb passed the multiplex PCR reads through MiXCR, listing each CDR3 protein once. The sample has more than 500,000 distinct CDR3 sequences, about 15% seen once. Sequencing was performed on blood. These receptors were obtained from a middle-aged woman with Graves' ophthalmopathy.

This clonotype was detected a few times. This chain joins TRBV3-1 and TRBJ1-1, with D perhaps TRBD1 (5 bases). The V end was cut by 8 bases, the J end by 8 bases, with 12 bases between. The CDR3 sequence is 11 residues long. Germline assignment: CDR1 LGHDT and CDR2 YNNKEL (reference sequence). Here the CDR3 DNA reads TGTGCCAGCGGGACCCCAGGAGAAGCTTTCTTT. This translates into CASGTPGEAFF.

This clonotype was seen many times. V is TRBV28 and J is TRBJ2-4; 14 nucleotides align to TRBD2. The V segment lost 11 bases and the J segment 1 base; nucleotides outside the gene matches: 13. Germline CDR1 reads MDHEN; CDR2 reads SYDVKM. This CDR3 is built from 18 residues. The CDR3: CAGLTSGRAIVAKNIQYF. The CDR3 DNA reads as TGTGCCGGGTTGACTAGCGGGAGGGCGATAGTCGCCAAAAACATTCAGTACTTC.

In the case of this clonotype: A read error may account for a junction end that differs from germline. The chain recombines TRBV20-1 with TRBJ2-5, with 7 bases identical to TRBD1. The CDR3 covers 13 residues. Germline CDR1 is DFQATT and CDR2 is SNEGSKA (reference sequence). Here the CDR3 reads CSATGQLQETQHF. The CDR3 DNA sequence: TGCAGTGCTACGGGACAGCTCCAAGAGACCCAGCACTTC.

At least ten counts were recorded for this clonotype. The V call is TRBV29-1, the J call TRBJ2-5; 10 nucleotides line up with TRBD2. Trimming removed 6 bases from V and 2 bases from J; junction bases left unmatched: 6. The CDR3 runs to 14 residues. CDR1 and CDR2 (germline): SQVTM, ANQGSEA. CDR3 amino acids: CSVFLLAGQETQYF. Here the CDR3 DNA reads TGCAGCGTCTTTTTACTAGCGGGACAAGAGACCCAGTACTTC.

This clonotype has ten or more counts. The chain couples TRBV6-5 to TRBJ2-7, with D hard to call. V was clipped by 0 bases and J by 3 bases, with 9 bases between them. CDR3 size: 14 residues. Per germline, CDR1 MNHEY and CDR2 SVGAGI. The CDR3 loop is CASSYSSGHYEQYF. CDR3 nucleotide sequence: TGTGCCAGCAGTTACTCCTCGGGCCACTACGAGCAGTACTTC.

The table lists this clonotype with many counts. This chain joins TRBV2 and TRBJ2-5, with 7 positions matching TRBD1. Germline V gene data show CDR1 as SNHLY and CDR2 as FYNNEI. The CDR3 totals 14 residues. V lost 4 bases and J lost 1; bases outside the gene matches: 3. The CDR3 nucleotides read TGTGCCAGCAGTGTGGGACAGCCCCAAGAGACCCAGTACTTC. Amino acids: CASSVGQPQETQYF.

There are many counts of this clonotype. The chain links TRBV7-2 to TRBJ2-5, with 9 bases matching TRBD2. J lost 5 bases, V lost 5 bases, and 3 bases had no gene match. The CDR3 runs to 13 residues. Germline V gene lookup returns CDR1 SGHTA and CDR2 FQGNSA. CDR3 in amino acids: CASSQGLAETQYF. CDR3 in DNA: TGTGCCAGCAGCCAAGGACTAGCGGAGACCCAGTACTTC. Filled out from reference TRBV7-2 and TRBJ2-5, the complete variable domain reads GAGVSQSPSNKVTEKGKDVELRCDPISGHTALYWYRQSLGQGLEFLIYFQGNSAPDKSGLPSDRFSAERTGGSVSTLTIQRTQQEDSAVYLCASSQGLAETQYFGPGTRLLVL.

This clonotype was recorded at least ten times. The chain carries TRBV12-3 or TRBV12-4 and TRBJ1-5; D gene ambiguous. The CDR3 covers 13 residues. V lost 2 bases to trimming and J lost 4 bases, with 6 bases between them. The CDR3 DNA reads TGTGCCAGCAGTTTAAACGTTAATCAGCCCCAGCATTTT. It specifies CASSLNVNQPQHF.

This clonotype was found many times. It is unclear where the CDR3 begins or ends on the DNA, so no DNA is shown, and the CDR3 is as TCRdb lists it. The genes are TRBV28 and TRBJ2-7; the table's D call of TRBD1 was not tested on the DNA. The CDR3 region is 12 residues in length, termini included. Germline assignment: CDR1 MDHEN and CDR2 SYDVKM. CDR3 sequence: CASTSGRDEQYF.

This clonotype was counted at least ten times. V usage is TRBV7-9 and J usage is TRBJ2-7; D is tentatively TRBD1 or TRBD2 (5 bases each). Germline V gene data show CDR1 as SEHNR and CDR2 as FQNEAQ (reference sequence). Trimming pared 5 bases from V and 2 bases from J, leaving 13 bases between. This CDR3 comprises 14 residues. The DNA of the CDR3 is TGTGCCAGCAGCCGGGGACGGATGACCTACGAGCAGTACTTC. It encodes CASSRGRMTYEQYF.

At least ten counts were recorded for this clonotype. V usage is TRBV4-3 and J usage is TRBJ1-1; D is ambiguous. V lost 0 bases and J lost 3, with 8 bases in between. Germline V gene data show CDR1 as LGHNA and CDR2 as YSLEER. The CDR3 loop spans 14 amino acids. The CDR3 spells CASSQELGYTEAFF. In DNA form, the CDR3 reads TGCGCCAGCAGCCAAGAGTTGGGGTACACTGAAGCTTTCTTT.

Ten or more counts support this clonotype. In nucleotides, the CDR3 is TGCAGTGCTAGAGTAAAACAGGGAAATAGCAATCAGCCCCAGCATTTT. It specifies CSARVKQGNSNQPQHF. This chain connects TRBV20-1 to TRBJ1-5; D is perhaps TRBD1 (6 bases). Germline V lookup: CDR1 DFQATT, CDR2 SNEGSKA (reference sequence). There are 16 residues in the CDR3. Trimming shortened V by 1 base and J by 0 bases, and 13 bases separated the two germline ends.

Many counts were recorded for this clonotype. The chain combines TRBV5-1 with TRBJ1-5; possible D gene TRBD1, 6 bases. Germline assignment: CDR1 SGHRS and CDR2 YFSETQ. Trimming cost V 4 bases and J 3 bases, with 11 bases left between them. The CDR3 spans 14 residues. The CDR3 spells CASSLGTLNQPQHF. CDR3 coding DNA: TGCGCCAGCAGCCTTGGGACACTCAATCAGCCCCAGCATTTT.

This chain links TRBV18 with TRBJ2-7; D might be TRBD1 (6 bases). V dropped 3 bases and J dropped 0 bases, with 9 bases sitting between them. The germline V gene has CDR1 KGHSH and CDR2 LQKENI. This CDR3 contains 14 residues. The CDR3 loop reads CASSPVTGSYEQYF. The CDR3 DNA follows: TGTGCCAGCTCACCTGTGACAGGCTCCTACGAGCAGTACTTC. The variable domain in full, with the rest retrieved from reference TRBV18 and TRBJ2-7, is NAGVMQNPRHLVRRRGQEARLRCSPMKGHSHVYWYRQLPEEGLKFMVYLQKENIIDESGMPKERFSAEFPKEGPSILRIQQVVRGDSAAYFCASSPVTGSYEQYFGPGTRLTVT.

The rearrangement links TRBV28 to TRBJ2-2, with 7 bases matching TRBD2. V dropped 3 bases and J dropped 5; count of bases not matched to a gene: 15. Per the germline V gene, CDR1 is MDHEN and CDR2 is SYDVKM. The CDR3 totals 18 residues. The CDR3 nucleotides read TGTGCCAGCAGTTTGGGAGGGACCCCCTATACTCGGACCGGGGAGCTGTTTTTT. This sequence encodes CASSLGGTPYTRTGELFF.